Presented here are 30 T cell receptor beta chains from one specimen sequenced in a study of cytomegalovirus exposure and HLA in healthy donors (dated by TCRdb to between 2016 and 2019). Receptor amplification or capture employed the immunoSEQ multiplex PCR assay. The multiplex PCR relied on a mix of 60 forward primers for TCR Vbeta segments and 13 reverse primers for TCR Jbeta segments. In TCRdb, the immuneACCESS table is reduced to in-frame sequences with V and J assigned. These tables do not hold every clone; where another copy was compared, an unresolved V gene accounts for under half, and the others remain unexplained. This sample holds around 39,000 clones; approximately 80% were observed only once. Approximately 1.4% of the sample comes from the top ten. The sequenced sample was PBMCs. These TCRs come from a man between 25 and 39 years old in good health and CMV-seronegative.

The chain uses TRBV7-2 and TRBJ2-1, with a possible D match to TRBD2 (5 bases). The CDR3 is 13 residues long. The germline V and J ends were trimmed by 5 bases and 7 bases, with 12 bases remaining between them. Germline loops: CDR1 SGHTA, CDR2 FQGNSA. This CDR3 is CASSHSRENEQFF. CDR3 coding DNA: TGTGCCAGCAGCCATTCGAGGGAGAATGAGCAGTTCTTC.

This clone was seen only a few times. This rearrangement joins TRBV5-4 to TRBJ1-1, with a weak D call TRBD1 (6 bases). The CDR3 length is 15 residues. Trimming cost V 4 bases and J 5 bases, with 18 bases left between them. CDR1 is SGHNT, CDR2 YYREEE, per germline (reference sequence). The CDR3 sequence is CASSKLSGGITEAFF. CDR3 in DNA: TGTGCCAGCAGCAAGCTTTCGGGGGGCATAACTGAAGCTTTCTTT.

The chain joins TRBV15 to TRBJ1-6; possibly TRBD1 for D (6 bases). The ends were cut back, 0 bases at V and 12 bases at J, with 12 bases in the middle. The length of the CDR3 is 14 residues. CDR1 LNHNV and CDR2 YYDKDF come from the germline V gene (reference sequence). The DNA for the CDR3 is TGTGCCACCAGCAGAGATGGGGGCTTGGTACCCCTCCACTTT. Residues: CATSRDGGLVPLHF.

This rearrangement joins TRBV10-1 to TRBJ2-5; 11 bases align to TRBD2. The end of the DNA is better explained by TRBJ2-7, so the J call may be wrong. CDR1 and CDR2 (germline): WNHNN, SYGVQD (reference sequence). The length of the CDR3 is 16 residues. The CDR3 loop reads CASSDAGTSGIYEQYF. The CDR3 nucleotides read TGCGCCAGCAGTGACGCCGGGACTAGCGGAATCTACGAGCAGTACTTC.

This clone came up once. DNA for the CDR3: TGTGCCAGCAGTTTAGGGGGGAGCTCCTACAATGAGCAGTTCTTC. This codes for CASSLGGSSYNEQFF. The V call is TRBV27, the J call TRBJ2-1; D perhaps matches TRBD2 (6 bases). The CDR3 has 15 residues. Germline CDR1 MNHEY, CDR2 SMNVEV (reference sequence). Trimming shortened V by 2 bases and J by 0 bases, and 8 bases separated the two germline ends.

The chain employs TRBV7-2 and TRBJ1-2; D remains unclear. The CDR3 contains 13 residues. Germline V gives CDR1 SGHTA, CDR2 FQGNSA. The V gene lost 2 bases and the J gene lost 4 bases, with 8 bases spanning the gap. The CDR3 protein is CASSLLGAYGYTF. In DNA, the CDR3 is TGTGCCAGCAGCTTATTGGGCGCCTATGGCTACACCTTC.

This clone was counted only a few times. This rearrangement joins TRBV4-3 to TRBJ2-6, with 7 positions matching TRBD1. Trimming cost V 1 base and J 2 bases; bases outside gene matches: 5. CDR1 is LGHNA and CDR2 is YSLEER in the germline V gene. The CDR3 is 17 residues long. The chain's CDR3 is CASSQGNTGAGANVLTF. The CDR3 DNA reads TGCGCCAGCAGCCAAGGGAACACAGGGGCTGGGGCCAACGTCCTGACTTTC.

This clone was observed once. V and J are TRBV14 and TRBJ2-6; D not certain. Germline CDR1 is SGHDN and CDR2 is FVKESK. V was shortened by 3 bases and J by 1 base, with 4 bases between the two germline ends. The CDR3 runs to 14 residues. Here the CDR3 reads CASSHLSGANVLTF. The CDR3 coding sequence is TGTGCCAGCAGCCATCTATCTGGGGCCAACGTCCTGACTTTC.

This clone came up a few times. The rearrangement joins TRBV18 to TRBJ1-2; 7 nucleotides match TRBD1. V gave up 3 bases and J gave up 6 bases; unmatched junction bases: 7. The CDR3 has 14 residues. The germline CDR1 and CDR2 sequences are KGHSH and LQKENI. Here the CDR3 DNA reads TGTGCCAGCTCACCCTTCGGGACAGCTGATGGCTACACCTTC. Its protein is CASSPFGTADGYTF.

The chain employs TRBV5-1 and TRBJ2-3; D perhaps matches TRBD2 (6 bases). The CDR3 is made up of 17 amino acids. Germline V CDR1 and CDR2: SGHRS, YFSETQ. Between the trimmed V and J ends, which lost 0 bases and 2 bases, there was a span of 16 bases. Here the CDR3 DNA reads TGCGCCAGCAGCTTGGAATTCGGCCAGGGACTCACAGATACGCAGTATTTT. The encoded protein is CASSLEFGQGLTDTQYF.

CDR3 coding DNA: TGTGCCAGCAGCGCGACTAGCGGGAGGGCAATAAGCCCCTACGAGCAGTACTTC. It is translated as CASSATSGRAISPYEQYF. This chain uses TRBV7-2 with TRBJ2-5; 14 bases fit TRBD2. The J call may be in error: the DNA end matches TRBJ2-7 better. The CDR3 consists of 18 residues. Looked up from germline, CDR1 is SGHTA and CDR2 is FQGNSA.

The gene calls are TRBV5-8 and TRBJ2-7; D uncertain. Germline assignment: CDR1 SGHTS and CDR2 YDEGEE. This CDR3 comprises 14 residues. V was pared by 1 base and J by 0 bases, with 8 bases between. The CDR3 region is CASSLFARSYEQYF. The DNA of the CDR3 is TGTGCCAGCAGCTTGTTCGCGCGCTCCTACGAGCAGTACTTC. Full variable domain (rest looked up from reference TRBV5-8 and TRBJ2-7): EAGVTQSPTHLIKTRGQQATLRCSPISGHTSVYWYQQALGLGLQFLLWYDEGEERNRGNFPPRFSGRQFPNYSSELNVNALELEDSALYLCASSLFARSYEQYFGPGTRLTVT.

The chain carries TRBV11-1 and TRBJ2-3; no reliable D call. The CDR3 is made up of 13 amino acids. The germline V and J ends were trimmed by 5 bases and 1 base, with 7 bases remaining between them. Germline V lookup: CDR1 SGHAT, CDR2 FQDESV (reference sequence). The CDR3 protein is CASSIRGTDTQYF. In DNA, the CDR3 is TGTGCCAGCAGCATTAGAGGCACAGATACGCAGTATTTT.

This chain joins TRBV28 and TRBJ2-3; TRBD1 is a possible D gene (6 bases). The CDR3 consists of 19 residues. Deletions cut 4 bases from V and 0 bases from J, with 23 bases between. The germline V gene has CDR1 MDHEN and CDR2 SYDVKM. The CDR3 coding sequence is TGTGCCAGCAGTTCCTTGATTATGGAAACAGGGCAGAGCACAGATACGCAGTATTTT. This codes for CASSSLIMETGQSTDTQYF. The entire variable domain, with the rest obtained from reference TRBV28 and TRBJ2-3, is as follows: DVKVTQSSRYLVKRTGEKVFLECVQDMDHENMFWYRQDPGLGLRLIYFSYDVKMKEKGDIPEGYSVSREKKERFSLILESASTNQTSMYLCASSSLIMETGQSTDTQYFGPGTRLTVL.

The chain joins TRBV9 to TRBJ2-2, with 8 bases fitting TRBD1. Germline lookup yields CDR1 SGDLS and CDR2 YYNGEE. This CDR3 has 15 residues. After removal of 0 bases from V and 3 bases from J, the junction contained 1 base not matched to a gene. The CDR3 spells CASSVGTGYTGELFF. CDR3 DNA sequence: TGTGCCAGCAGCGTAGGGACAGGGTACACCGGGGAGCTGTTTTTT.

The V and J genes are TRBV19 and TRBJ1-5, with 10 bases matching TRBD1. With V trimmed by 10 bases and J by 5 bases, 14 bases remained unmatched. Germline lookup yields CDR1 LNHDA and CDR2 SQIVND (reference sequence). The CDR3 runs 16 residues. CDR3 protein: CATSPRDRGTHQPQHF. The CDR3 region has the DNA TGTGCCACCTCACCCCGGGACAGGGGTACCCATCAGCCCCAGCATTTT.

The rearrangement joins TRBV5-6 to TRBJ1-2; 7 bases are a match to TRBD1. The CDR3 totals 14 residues. From germline, CDR1 is SGHDT and CDR2 YYEEEE. Losses at the gene ends were 4 bases for V and 6 bases for J; bases not matched to a gene: 9. For the CDR3, the DNA is TGTGCCAGCAGCCACGGACAGGAGAACAATGGCTACACCTTC. It translates to CASSHGQENNGYTF.

On this clone: This sample includes further DNA sequences coding for the same CDR3. The chain has TRBV4-2 and TRBJ1-2; 12 bases fit TRBD1. The CDR3 covers 18 residues. The trim removed 4 bases at V and 2 bases at J, leaving 11 bases unmatched. CDR1 LGHNA and CDR2 YNFKEQ come from the germline V gene. Here the CDR3 DNA reads TGTGCCAGCAGCCCGCTCGGGACAGGGGGCAGATTGAACTATGGCTACACCTTC. This gives the protein CASSPLGTGGRLNYGYTF.

The chain links TRBV5-6 to TRBJ2-7; 9 bases line up with TRBD2. This CDR3 spans 16 amino acids. Germline V lookup: CDR1 SGHDT, CDR2 YYEEEE. Trimming took 0 bases from V and 0 from J; bases not matched to a gene: 4. This CDR3 reads CASSLELAGRSYEQYF. CDR3 coding DNA: TGTGCCAGCAGCTTGGAACTAGCGGGCCGCTCCTACGAGCAGTACTTC.

The J gene is TRBJ1-2, the V gene TRBV25-1; D call uncertain. The V end was cut by 2 bases, the J end by 8 bases, with 18 bases between. The CDR3 runs 15 residues. Germline V lookup: CDR1 MGHDK, CDR2 SYGVNS. DNA for the CDR3: TGTGCCAGCAGTGAAGTCGGCCAGTCGACTATGGGCTACACCTTC. It codes for CASSEVGQSTMGYTF.

The rearrangement links TRBV25-1 to TRBJ2-1; tentatively, D is TRBD1 (6 bases). V was pared by 1 base and J by 10 bases, with 20 bases between. Germline CDR1 and CDR2: MGHDK and SYGVNS. This CDR3 spans 16 amino acids. DNA of the CDR3: TGTGCCAGCAGTGAATTGGGGGCGTCCCGTCCCCTAGAGCAGTTCTTC. The encoded protein is CASSELGASRPLEQFF.

The CDR3 nucleotides are TGTGCCAGCAGCTTTAGGGGTCCCTACGAGCAGTACTTC. Translated: CASSFRGPYEQYF. The chain joins TRBV7-2 to TRBJ2-7; tentative D call: TRBD1 (5 bases). In germline, CDR1 is SGHTA, CDR2 FQGNSA. V gave up 3 bases and J gave up 2 bases, with 8 bases separating them. This CDR3 comprises 13 residues.

This clone is a singleton in its sample. This CDR3 reads CASNQGANTGELFF. The CDR3 DNA follows: TGTGCCAGCAACCAGGGCGCGAACACCGGGGAGCTGTTTTTT. The V call is TRBV13, the J call TRBJ2-2, with D possibly matching TRBD1 (5 bases). Germline CDR1 PRHDT, CDR2 FYEKMQ (reference sequence). This CDR3 spans 14 amino acids. The ends were cut back, 7 bases at V and 0 bases at J, with 9 bases in the middle.

This clone was seen a few times. This chain links TRBV25-1 with TRBJ1-1; TRBD1 matches at 8 bases. The CDR3 has 11 amino acids. V was clipped by 4 bases and J by 8 bases; unmatched bases: 0. Germline V gene sequence: CDR1 MGHDK, CDR2 SYGVNS. The CDR3 sequence is CASSGDREAFF. DNA for the CDR3: TGTGCCAGCAGTGGGGACAGGGAAGCTTTCTTT.

CDR3 region: CASSLAGGLYNEQFF. The CDR3 coding sequence is TGTGCCAGCAGCTTAGCGGGAGGGCTTTACAATGAGCAGTTCTTC. The gene calls are TRBV7-6 and TRBJ2-1; 7 bases align to TRBD2. From germline, CDR1 is SGHVS and CDR2 FNYEAQ. V lost 0 bases, J lost 4 bases, and 3 bases stayed unmatched. CDR3 length equals 15 residues.

The chain couples TRBV27 to TRBJ2-1, with 10 bases identical to TRBD2. The J segment lost 6 bases and the V segment lost 2 bases, leaving 13 bases of the junction unmatched. In germline, CDR1 is MNHEY, CDR2 SMNVEV (reference sequence). The CDR3 has 18 amino acids. The CDR3 region is CASSLRGGLAGEGNEQFF. CDR3 sequence (DNA): TGTGCCAGCAGTTTAAGGGGAGGGCTAGCGGGGGAAGGCAATGAGCAGTTCTTC.

The rearrangement links TRBV6-5 to TRBJ2-2; the D is unclear. Germline CDR1 is MNHEY and CDR2 is SVGAGI. V shed 0 bases and J shed 0 bases, with 8 bases lying between them. The CDR3 spans 16 residues. The CDR3: CASSYSMRSNTGELFF. The CDR3 DNA sequence: TGTGCCAGCAGTTACTCGATGCGGTCGAACACCGGGGAGCTGTTTTTT.

This clone was seen only a few times. J is TRBJ1-2 and V is TRBV2; TRBD1 is a possible D gene (6 bases). Germline loops: CDR1 SNHLY, CDR2 FYNNEI. The ends were cut back, 7 bases at V and 6 bases at J, with 15 bases in the middle. The CDR3 spans 13 residues. Written as DNA, the CDR3 is TGTGCCAGCATTATGAATAAGGGGGATGGCTACACCTTC. Protein: CASIMNKGDGYTF.

The chain recombines TRBV5-6 with TRBJ2-7, with D perhaps matching TRBD2 (6 bases). This CDR3 comprises 14 residues. V was shortened by 4 bases and J by 3 bases, with 14 bases between the two germline ends. Germline-derived CDR1 and CDR2 are SGHDT and YYEEEE. CDR3 sequence reads: CASSLPIGSYEQYF. In nucleotides, the CDR3 is TGTGCCAGCAGCCTACCTATCGGGAGCTACGAGCAGTACTTC.

The chain is built from TRBV30 and TRBJ1-1; TRBD1 might be the D (5 bases). Between the trimmed V and J ends, which lost 0 bases and 11 bases, there was a span of 13 bases. The CDR3 extends over 12 amino acids. CDR1 and CDR2 from the germline V gene are GTSNPN and SVGIG (reference sequence). The CDR3 is CAWSVFGGVAFF. The CDR3 DNA follows: TGTGCCTGGAGTGTTTTCGGGGGTGTGGCTTTCTTT.